The next 26 T cell receptor beta chains were all read from a single sample in a study of blood T cell repertoires in COVID-19. Assay: immunoSEQ multiplex PCR; the TCRdb copy retains only in-frame clones and omits some. The data show a few hundred thousand clones, around 93% seen once. The sample consisted of PBMCs or T cells enriched from blood (not recorded which). The origin of the receptors is a human donor in a cohort exposed to, infected with or recovered from COVID-19 (not recorded which). The donor label of this sample is uncertain.

The J gene is TRBJ1-5, the V gene TRBV6-4; TRBD1 matches 7 bases. This CDR3 has 13 residues. J lost 4 bases, V lost 4 bases, and 1 base had no gene match. Germline V gene sequence: CDR1 MRHNA, CDR2 SNTAGT. The CDR3 coding sequence is TGTGCCAGCAGTGTACAGGGGAATCAGCCCCAGCATTTT. Its protein product is CASSVQGNQPQHF.

This clone appeared a single time. The chain uses TRBV5-1 and TRBJ1-1; D is perhaps TRBD1 (5 bases). CDR1 and CDR2 from the germline V gene are SGHRS and YFSETQ. V lost 5 bases and J lost 0, with 14 bases in between. The CDR3 has 15 residues. The CDR3 is CASRDKGLLNTEAFF. Here the CDR3 DNA reads TGCGCCAGCAGGGACAAGGGACTCTTGAACACTGAAGCTTTCTTT.

The chain uses TRBV2 and TRBJ1-5; 8 nucleotides line up with TRBD1. The V gene's germline CDR1 is SNHLY and CDR2 FYNNEI. The CDR3 has 20 amino acids. V was pared by 5 bases and J by 5 bases, with 23 bases of the junction left unmatched. This CDR3 is CASSTQIDRGRSASYQPQHF. The CDR3, as DNA: TGTGCCAGCAGTACTCAAATTGACAGGGGAAGATCTGCATCGTATCAGCCCCAGCATTTT. Full variable domain (missing parts from reference TRBV2 and TRBJ1-5): EPEVTQTPSHQVTQMGQEVILRCVPISNHLYFYWYRQILGQKVEFLVSFYNNEISEKSEIFDDQFSVERPDGSNFTLKIRSTKLEDSAMYFCASSTQIDRGRSASYQPQHFGDGTRLSIL.

This clone was recorded a few times. The genes are TRBV9 and TRBJ2-3, with 7 bases matching TRBD1. The V segment lost 3 bases and the J segment 2 bases; nucleotides outside the gene matches: 6. The CDR3 has 15 amino acids. In germline, CDR1 is SGDLS, CDR2 YYNGEE. This chain's CDR3 is CASSGSGQYTDTQYF. CDR3 nucleotides: TGTGCCAGCAGCGGCTCGGGACAGTACACAGATACGCAGTATTTT.

This clone has a single count. This chain joins TRBV7-8 and TRBJ1-1, with D unclear. V lost 6 bases to trimming and J lost 0 bases, with 8 bases between them. CDR1 SGHVS and CDR2 FQNEAQ come from the germline V gene. The CDR3 sequence is 13 residues long. The CDR3, as DNA: TGTGCCAGCAGACCACTCCTGAACACTGAAGCTTTCTTT. As protein: CASRPLLNTEAFF.

This chain links TRBV10-3 with TRBJ1-1, with D hard to call. Trimming took 11 bases from V and 1 from J, leaving 5 bases between them. The CDR3 is 10 residues long. Germline CDR1 is ENHRY and CDR2 is SYGVKD. Here the CDR3 reads CASGNTEAFF. CDR3 nucleotides: TGTGCCTCGGGGAACACTGAAGCTTTCTTT.

The chain couples TRBV5-1 to TRBJ1-2; D is undetermined. The CDR3 covers 16 residues. Trimming shortened V by 5 bases and J by 4 bases, and 21 bases separated the two germline ends. CDR1 SGHRS and CDR2 YFSETQ come from the germline V gene. The CDR3 here is CASRTLRNTRAYGYTF. The DNA of the CDR3 is TGCGCCAGCAGAACCCTGAGGAACACCCGCGCCTATGGCTACACCTTC.

CDR3: CASSSNTGMNTEAFF. CDR3 bases: TGTGCCAGCAGTTCCAATACAGGAATGAACACTGAAGCTTTCTTT. This chain connects TRBV28 to TRBJ1-1; a weak D match, TRBD1 (5 bases). Trimming removed 4 bases at V and 0 bases at J, with 12 bases between. The CDR3 extends over 15 amino acids. The germline CDR1 and CDR2 sequences are MDHEN and SYDVKM.

The chain carries TRBV5-1 and TRBJ2-5, with TRBD2 identical over 7 bases. The CDR3 covers 14 residues. With 4 bases clipped from V and 2 bases from J, the junction kept 5 bases outside the gene matches. The germline gives CDR1 SGHRS, CDR2 YFSETQ. The DNA for the CDR3 is TGCGCCAGCAGCACCCGCGGGGGACAAGAGACCCAGTACTTC. Protein: CASSTRGGQETQYF.

The chain carries TRBV5-1 and TRBJ1-2; 7 positions match TRBD1. This CDR3 has 16 amino acids. Germline V lookup: CDR1 SGHRS, CDR2 YFSETQ. V lost 4 bases and J lost 0; bases outside the gene matches: 9. The CDR3 bases are TGCGCCAGCAGCAGGTCAGGGGGGCCAGCTAACTATGGCTACACCTTC. It encodes CASSRSGGPANYGYTF.

This clone was counted a single time. The chain joins TRBV6-5 to TRBJ1-5, with a weak D call TRBD1 (5 bases). The V and J ends lost 6 bases and 4 bases respectively, with 16 bases between them. Germline CDR1 reads MNHEY; CDR2 reads SVGAGI. The CDR3 runs 15 residues. CDR3 bases: TGTGCCAGCAGATCGACAGAAGACAGAAATCAGCCCCAGCATTTT. Protein sequence: CASRSTEDRNQPQHF.

With regard to this clone: This same CDR3 is encoded by further DNA sequences in the sample. The gene calls are TRBV12-3 or TRBV12-4 and TRBJ2-5, with D perhaps TRBD2 (7 bases). Trimming removed 4 bases from V and 4 bases from J, with 10 bases in between. The CDR3 covers 13 residues. The CDR3 reads CASSWGGRETQYF. As DNA, the CDR3 is TGTGCCAGCAGTTGGGGGGGCCGAGAGACCCAGTACTTC.

This clone was found once. The rearrangement uses TRBV2 and TRBJ2-1, with D possibly TRBD1 on 5 matching bases. CDR1 SNHLY and CDR2 FYNNEI come from the germline V gene. The CDR3 extends over 13 amino acids. V lost 8 bases to trimming and J lost 2 bases, with 10 bases between them. The CDR3 is CASQGGAYNEQFF. CDR3 bases: TGTGCCAGCCAGGGCGGAGCCTACAATGAGCAGTTCTTC. Looking up the rest from reference TRBV2 and TRBJ2-1 gives the full variable domain: EPEVTQTPSHQVTQMGQEVILRCVPISNHLYFYWYRQILGQKVEFLVSFYNNEISEKSEIFDDQFSVERPDGSNFTLKIRSTKLEDSAMYFCASQGGAYNEQFFGPGTRLTVL.

The CDR3 bases are TGCGCCAGCAGCTCAATAGCGGGGGAATCCTACAATGAGCAGTTCTTC. It codes for CASSSIAGESYNEQFF. This sequence joins TRBV5-1 and TRBJ2-1, with 9 bases aligning to TRBD2. The V gene end was trimmed by 3 bases and the J gene end by 1 base; junction bases not matched to a gene: 5. Germline CDR1 SGHRS, CDR2 YFSETQ. The CDR3 contains 16 residues.

The CDR3, as DNA: TGTGCCAGCAGCCCGCGGACTAGCGGGAGCACAGATACGCAGTATTTT. Residues: CASSPRTSGSTDTQYF. The genes are TRBV7-9 and TRBJ2-3; 11 positions match TRBD2. This CDR3 region has 16 residues. Trimming took 5 bases from V and 0 from J; bases not matched to a gene: 4. Per the germline V gene, CDR1 is SEHNR and CDR2 is FQNEAQ (reference sequence). Complete variable domain (other parts from reference TRBV7-9 and TRBJ2-3): DTGVSQNPRHKITKRGQNVTFRCDPISEHNRLYWYRQTLGQGPEFLTYFQNEAQLEKSRLLSDRFSAERPKGSFSTLEIQRTEQGDSAMYLCASSPRTSGSTDTQYFGPGTRLTVL.

The chain links TRBV6-1 to TRBJ1-3; a weak D match, TRBD1 (5 bases). The CDR3 totals 16 residues. V was clipped by 4 bases and J by 0 bases, with 13 bases between them. Germline assignment: CDR1 MNHNS and CDR2 SASEGT. CDR3 residues: CASSVSGPGSGNTIYF. In DNA form, the CDR3 reads TGTGCCAGCAGTGTTTCAGGGCCCGGCTCTGGAAACACCATATATTTT.

The V and J genes are TRBV7-9 and TRBJ1-1; TRBD1 might be the D (5 bases). Trimming took off 6 bases at V and 3 bases at J, with 11 bases between the two ends. CDR3 size: 13 residues. The V gene's germline CDR1 is SEHNR and CDR2 FQNEAQ (reference sequence). DNA for the CDR3: TGTGCCAGCAGGGGACTCGGTGACACTGAAGCTTTCTTT. It yields the protein CASRGLGDTEAFF.

For the CDR3, the DNA is TGTGCCAGCAGCCAGAGCTATAGCAATCAGCCCCAGCATTTT. Protein product: CASSQSYSNQPQHF. This rearrangement joins TRBV7-8 to TRBJ1-5; no reliable D call. Trimming shortened V by 5 bases and J by 0 bases, and 8 bases separated the two germline ends. The germline V gene encodes CDR1 SGHVS and CDR2 FQNEAQ. There are 14 residues in the CDR3.

Turning to this clone: The sample carries other DNA sequences with the same CDR3. CDR3 coding DNA: TGTGCCAGCAGCTTATCGGTGAACACTGAAGCTTTCTTT. Protein: CASSLSVNTEAFF. The chain has TRBV7-7 and TRBJ1-1; D ambiguous. Looked up from germline, CDR1 is SSHAT and CDR2 is FNYEAQ (reference sequence). This CDR3 has 13 amino acids. Trimming took off 2 bases at V and 0 bases at J, with 4 bases between the two ends. The complete variable domain, with remaining parts taken from reference TRBV7-7 and TRBJ1-1, reads GAGVSQSPRYKVTKRGQDVTLRCDPISSHATLYWYQQALGQGPEFLTYFNYEAQPDKSGLPSDRFSAERPEGSISTLTIQRTEQRDSAMYRCASSLSVNTEAFFGQGTRLTVV.

The chain carries TRBV30 and TRBJ1-2; 7 positions agree with TRBD1. From germline, CDR1 is GTSNPN and CDR2 SVGIG (reference sequence). After removal of 8 bases from V and 4 bases from J, the junction contained 10 bases not matched to a gene. This CDR3 has 13 amino acids. CDR3 bases: TGTGCCGGTGACAGGGAATCTTCCTATGGCTACACCTTC. Encoded protein: CAGDRESSYGYTF. Complete variable domain (other parts from reference TRBV30 and TRBJ1-2): SQTIHQWPATLVQPVGSPLSLECTVEGTSNPNLYWYRQAAGRGLQLLFYSVGIGQISSEVPQNLSASRPQDRQFILSSKKLLLSDSGFYLCAGDRESSYGYTFGSGTRLTVV.

CDR3: CASSWGQGDGYGYTF. CDR3 in DNA: TGTGCCAGCAGCTGGGGACAGGGAGACGGCTATGGCTACACCTTC. The rearrangement uses TRBV5-8 and TRBJ1-2; 9 nucleotides match TRBD1. The CDR3 spans 15 residues. V gave up 3 bases and J gave up 4 bases; unmatched junction bases: 7. Per the germline V gene, CDR1 is SGHTS and CDR2 is YDEGEE.

The rearrangement links TRBV18 to TRBJ2-3; D remains ambiguous. V was clipped by 3 bases and J by 0 bases, with 13 bases between them. Germline V gene lookup returns CDR1 KGHSH and CDR2 LQKENI. The length of the CDR3 is 16 residues. The CDR3 nucleotides are TGTGCCAGCTCACCGAGACAAGCCGGTAGCACAGATACGCAGTATTTT. Translated: CASSPRQAGSTDTQYF.

This chain joins TRBV2 and TRBJ2-3; unclear D gene. This CDR3 region has 12 residues. Trimming took off 7 bases at V and 9 bases at J, with 14 bases between the two ends. Germline-derived CDR1 and CDR2 are SNHLY and FYNNEI. In DNA, the CDR3 is TGTGCCAGCATTGGTATAGTCGGGACGCAGTATTTT. Residues: CASIGIVGTQYF.

The genes are TRBV29-1 and TRBJ2-5; tentative D call: TRBD2 (5 bases). The CDR3 covers 12 residues. Germline CDR1 is SQVTM and CDR2 is ANQGSEA. V was shortened by 6 bases and J by 4 bases, with 12 bases between the two germline ends. The CDR3 DNA sequence: TGCAGCGTCCGAACACTAGGAGAGACCCAGTACTTC. Amino acids: CSVRTLGETQYF.

This clone was picked up a small number of times. V is TRBV11-3 and J is TRBJ1-5; 7 bases map to TRBD1. The CDR3 loop spans 14 amino acids. V was clipped by 1 base and J by 6 bases; unmatched bases: 3. Germline lookup yields CDR1 SGHNT and CDR2 YENEEA. The CDR3 DNA reads TGTGCCAGCAGCTTAGCAGGGGGTCCTCAGCCCCAGCATTTT. Encoded protein: CASSLAGGPQPQHF.

In regard to this clone: At one end, the junction sequence differs from germline, possibly due to a read error. This rearrangement joins TRBV19 to TRBJ2-2, with 9 bases fitting TRBD2. CDR1 and CDR2 (germline): LNHDA, SQIVND (reference sequence). This CDR3 has 14 amino acids. DNA of the CDR3: TGTGCCAGTAGGACTAGCGGCAGCACCGGGGAACTGTTTTTT. This codes for CASRTSGSTGELFF.